The sequence of this T cell receptor (beta chain) was determined in a study of blood T cell repertoires in COVID-19. The overall study: Acute-phase and convalescent COVID-19 samples originated in the United States, Italy and Spain.

The repertoire was sequenced with immunoSEQ multiplex PCR; TCRdb's copy has only in-frame clones and lacks some. Among around 71,000 clones listed, 75% to 90% were seen once. From germline, CDR1 is SGHNT and CDR2 YYREEE (reference sequence). V shed 0 bases and J 6 bases; nucleotides not matched to a gene: 6. The CDR3 sequence is 15 residues long. The clonotype was recovered from an elderly man with acute or convalescent COVID-19. The genes are TRBV5-4 and TRBJ2-7; 10 nucleotides agree with TRBD2. Sequencing input: peripheral blood. Here the CDR3 reads CASSLDLAGAGEQYF. In DNA form, the CDR3 reads TGTGCCAGCAGCTTGGATCTAGCGGGAGCTGGCGAGCAGTACTTC.